These T cell receptor beta chains were read from a single sample in a study of synovial regulatory T cells in juvenile arthritis. Repertoires were generated with immunoSEQ multiplex PCR, while TCRdb's copy carries only in-frame clones and drops some. In all, the sample yields fewer than 9,000 clones. Material: Treg cells from blood. The source is a donor aged 2-35 years with juvenile idiopathic arthritis. The CDR3 runs from the conserved cysteine through the conserved F or W. Rows give clone size only sometimes, using once, few, many, or a class for an expanded clone.

clone size | J gene | V gene | CDR3 protein
NA | TRBJ2-1 | TRBV18 | CASSPTISNEQFF
NA | TRBJ2-4 | TRBV14 | CASSQARGLAKNIQYF
NA | TRBJ2-3 | TRBV15 | CATSRGTSGTIGGTDTQYF
NA | TRBJ2-4 | TRBV14 | CASSPQKAGGAKNIQYF
NA | TRBJ2-2 | TRBV10-2 | CASSVAGRNTGELFF
NA | TRBJ2-7 | TRBV2 | CASRGDLGTYEQYF
NA | TRBJ1-1 | TRBV28 | CASSYRGNTEAFF
NA | TRBJ1-1 | TRBV5-6 | CASSLRTVRGTEAFF
NA | TRBJ2-5 | TRBV5-1 | CASSPGPVGETQYF
NA | TRBJ1-5 | TRBV7-8 | CASSLGQTNQPQHF
NA | TRBJ2-5 | TRBV2 | CAILPTSGGWTQYF
NA | TRBJ2-3 | TRBV28 | CASSGPETHTDTQYF
NA | TRBJ1-1 | TRBV7-2 | CASTLRWGNTEAFF
NA | TRBJ1-5 | TRBV19 | CASSIQTLRQPQHF
NA | TRBJ2-2 | TRBV18 | CASSPQEINTGELFF
NA | TRBJ1-2 | TRBV5-1 | CASSWGSAGNYGYTF
NA | TRBJ2-1 | TRBV19 | CASRPGAGGGGNEQFF
NA | TRBJ1-4 | TRBV28 | CASSFWQEDNEKLFF
NA | TRBJ1-2 | TRBV28 | CASSLAPRTNYGYTF
NA | TRBJ2-3 | TRBV7-2 | CASSLASGRATDTQYF
NA | TRBJ1-1 | TRBV9 | CASSVGPGANTEAFF
NA | TRBJ2-3 | TRBV5-1 | CASSQGTSTDTQYF
NA | TRBJ2-3 | TRBV11-2 | CASSPQGVGTDTQYF
NA | TRBJ2-2 | TRBV5-4 | CASTSQKADTGELFF
NA | TRBJ2-3 | TRBV28 | CASSFSLSTDTQYF
NA | TRBJ2-7 | TRBV23-1 | CASTGTSGTYEQYF
NA | TRBJ2-1 | TRBV5-1 | CASSRTGTGGQGSYNEQFF
NA | TRBJ1-4 | TRBV5-1 | CASSLGGVDEKLFF
NA | TRBJ1-3 | TRBV4-1 | CASSQDRGTLGNTIYF
NA | TRBJ2-5 | TRBV18 | CASSPGFETQYF
NA | TRBJ1-3 | TRBV11-2 | CASSLFSGNTIYF
medium-sized | TRBJ1-5 | TRBV5-5 | CASSPMLGNQPQHF
NA | TRBJ2-5 | TRBV7-6 | CASSFQETQYF
NA | TRBJ1-2 | TRBV5-1 | CASSLVGQGRGYTF
NA | TRBJ2-7 | TRBV27 | CASSLSTLSGPFVYEQYF
NA | TRBJ2-3 | TRBV5-1 | CASSLLGAGTDTQYF
NA | TRBJ1-3 | TRBV15 | CATSRERGPGNTIYF
medium-sized | TRBJ2-4 | TRBV28 | CASSSPQGARRAKNIQYF
NA | TRBJ1-1 | TRBV11-3 | CASSFRGMNTEAFF
NA | TRBJ2-1 | TRBV29-1 | CSVDGTGRDSYNEQFF
NA | TRBJ2-7 | TRBV5-8 | CASSLNQGPYEQYF
NA | TRBJ1-4 | TRBV28 | CASSFSSTYNEKLFF
NA | TRBJ1-4 | TRBV10-3 | CAISAQGAANEKLFF
medium-sized | TRBJ2-1 | TRBV7-9 | CASTTSFSYNEQFF
NA | TRBJ2-4 | TRBV23-1 | CASRISTSGALSTKNIQYF